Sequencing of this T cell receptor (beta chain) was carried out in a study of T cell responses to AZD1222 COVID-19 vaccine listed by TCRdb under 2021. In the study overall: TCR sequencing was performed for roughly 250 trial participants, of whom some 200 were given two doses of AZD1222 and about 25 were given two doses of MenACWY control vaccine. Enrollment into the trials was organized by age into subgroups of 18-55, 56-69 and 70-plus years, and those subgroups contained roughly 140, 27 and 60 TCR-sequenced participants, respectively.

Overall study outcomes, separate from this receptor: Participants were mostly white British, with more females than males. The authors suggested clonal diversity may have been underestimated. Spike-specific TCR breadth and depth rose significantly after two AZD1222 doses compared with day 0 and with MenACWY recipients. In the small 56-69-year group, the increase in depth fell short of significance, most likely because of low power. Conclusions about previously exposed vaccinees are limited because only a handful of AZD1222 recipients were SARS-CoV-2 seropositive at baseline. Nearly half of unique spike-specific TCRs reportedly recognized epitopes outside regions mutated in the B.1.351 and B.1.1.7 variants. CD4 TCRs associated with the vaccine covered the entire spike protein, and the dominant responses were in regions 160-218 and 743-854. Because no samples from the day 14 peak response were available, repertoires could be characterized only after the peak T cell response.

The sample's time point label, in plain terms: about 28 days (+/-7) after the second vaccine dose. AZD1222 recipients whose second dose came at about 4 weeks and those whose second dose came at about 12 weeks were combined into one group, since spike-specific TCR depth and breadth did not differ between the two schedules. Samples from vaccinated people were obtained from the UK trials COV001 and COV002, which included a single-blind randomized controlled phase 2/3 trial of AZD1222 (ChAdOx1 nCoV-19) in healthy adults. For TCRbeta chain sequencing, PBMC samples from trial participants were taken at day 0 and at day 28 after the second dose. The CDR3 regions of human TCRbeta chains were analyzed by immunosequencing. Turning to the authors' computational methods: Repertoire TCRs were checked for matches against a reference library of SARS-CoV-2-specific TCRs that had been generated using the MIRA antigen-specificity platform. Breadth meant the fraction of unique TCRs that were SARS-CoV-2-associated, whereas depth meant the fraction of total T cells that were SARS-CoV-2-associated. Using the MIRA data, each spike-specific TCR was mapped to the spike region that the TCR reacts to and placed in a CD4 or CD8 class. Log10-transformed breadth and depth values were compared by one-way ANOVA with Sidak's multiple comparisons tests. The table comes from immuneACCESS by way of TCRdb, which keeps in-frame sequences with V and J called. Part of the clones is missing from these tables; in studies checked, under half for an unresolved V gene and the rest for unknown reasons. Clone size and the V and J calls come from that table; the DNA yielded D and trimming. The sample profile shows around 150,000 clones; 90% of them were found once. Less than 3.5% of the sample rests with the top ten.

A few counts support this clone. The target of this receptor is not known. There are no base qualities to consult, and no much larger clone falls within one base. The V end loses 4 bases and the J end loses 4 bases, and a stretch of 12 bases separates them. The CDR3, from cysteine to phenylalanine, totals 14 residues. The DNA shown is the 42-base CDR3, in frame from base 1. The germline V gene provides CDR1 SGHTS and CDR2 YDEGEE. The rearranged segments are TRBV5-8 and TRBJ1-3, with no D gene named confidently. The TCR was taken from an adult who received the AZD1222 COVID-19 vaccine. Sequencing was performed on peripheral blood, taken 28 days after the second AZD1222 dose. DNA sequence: TGTGCCAGCAGCCCACAAATCGGCGGAAACACCATATATTTT. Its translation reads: CASSPQIGGNTIYF.